Following are 3 T cell receptor beta chains from one sample sequenced in a study of blood T cell repertoires in COVID-19. Using immunoSEQ multiplex PCR, the repertoire was profiled, and TCRdb retains in-frame clones only, with some absent. The data show over 300,000 clones, with more than 80% seen just once and approximately 6.5% held by the top ten. Specimen: peripheral blood. These receptors were taken from a man younger than 35 who had recovered from COVID-19.

This clone occurred once. The chain employs TRBV9 and TRBJ1-4; 7 positions match TRBD1. The V and J ends lost 4 bases and 7 bases, in that order; junction bases with no gene match: 19. There are 18 residues in the CDR3. In germline, CDR1 is SGDLS, CDR2 YYNGEE. CDR3 bases: TGTGCCAGCAGCTCGCAGACAGGGCAGCCAGTTGGTGGTGAAAAACTGTTTTTT. Translating gives CASSSQTGQPVGGEKLFF.

V and J are TRBV5-1 and TRBJ2-5; 14 nucleotides agree with TRBD2. CDR1 SGHRS and CDR2 YFSETQ come from the germline V gene. The CDR3 sequence is 20 residues long. V dropped 4 bases and J dropped 0; count of bases not matched to a gene: 14. For the CDR3, the DNA is TGCGCCAGCAGCGGGGCCAAAGGACTAGCGGGGGGCCTGTACCAAGAGACCCAGTACTTC. Its translation: CASSGAKGLAGGLYQETQYF.

The V gene is TRBV6-5, the J gene TRBJ1-5; 7 bases are a match to TRBD1. The length of the CDR3 is 15 residues. Germline CDR1 is MNHEY and CDR2 is SVGAGI. The V and J ends lost 5 bases and 0 bases, in that order; junction bases with no gene match: 4. The CDR3, as DNA: TGTGCCAGCAGTAGGGGACAGTTTAGCAATCAGCCCCAGCATTTT. Residues: CASSRGQFSNQPQHF.